The next 30 T cell receptor beta chains were all read from a single sample in a study of glioma-infiltrating T cells after dendritic cell vaccination. The data were produced by immunoSEQ multiplex PCR, yet TCRdb's version contains in-frame clones alone and is incomplete. The repertoire includes more than 100,000 clones, 80% to 90% of them detected once, and roughly 12% sits in the top ten. Sample: blood, taken before dendritic cell vaccination. The source is a human donor with glioblastoma.

This clone was detected a few times. J is TRBJ2-5 and V is TRBV5-4; the match to TRBD1 covers 7 bases. Germline values: CDR1 SGHNT, CDR2 YYREEE (reference sequence). Trimming took 1 base from V and 3 from J; bases not matched to a gene: 3. This CDR3 spans 14 amino acids. DNA of the CDR3: TGTGCCAGCAGCTTGTTAGGGACAGAAGAGACCCAGTACTTC. This sequence encodes CASSLLGTEETQYF.

The chain is built from TRBV11-1 and TRBJ1-4, with no clear D. The CDR3 sequence is 13 residues long. The ends were cut back, 3 bases at V and 8 bases at J, with 10 bases in the middle. Looked up from germline, CDR1 is SGHAT and CDR2 is FQDESV (reference sequence). DNA for the CDR3: TGTGCCAGCAGCTTGGCAGTCCCGGAAAAACTGTTTTTT. The encoded protein is CASSLAVPEKLFF.

About this clone: A junction boundary mismatches the germline segment, possibly from a read error. The chain is built from TRBV7-7 and TRBJ2-1; maybe TRBD1 (5 bases). The germline V gene has CDR1 SSHAT and CDR2 FNYEAQ (reference sequence). The CDR3 loop spans 16 amino acids. The CDR3 is CASSTIVGASCNEQFF. In DNA form, the CDR3 reads TGTGCTAGCAGCACGATCGTAGGGGCAAGCTGCAATGAGCAGTTCTTC.

This rearrangement joins TRBV6-6 to TRBJ2-1; possibly TRBD1 for D (6 bases). Germline V gives CDR1 MNHNY, CDR2 SVGAGI (reference sequence). The CDR3 consists of 16 residues. V lost 4 bases and J 0 bases, leaving 13 bases between the germline ends. CDR3 residues: CASSLGAQSSYNEQFF. The CDR3 coding sequence is TGTGCCAGCAGTTTGGGGGCTCAGAGCTCCTACAATGAGCAGTTCTTC.

The J gene is TRBJ2-7, the V gene TRBV30; the D gene is possibly TRBD2 (7 bases). V lost 4 bases, J lost 3 bases, and 10 bases lay in between. The CDR3 covers 12 residues. Germline lookup yields CDR1 GTSNPN and CDR2 SVGIG (reference sequence). CDR3 amino acids: CAWTGDYYEQYF. CDR3 sequence (DNA): TGTGCCTGGACAGGGGACTACTACGAGCAGTACTTC. Supplemented by reference TRBV30 and TRBJ2-7, the full variable domain reads SQTIHQWPATLVQPVGSPLSLECTVEGTSNPNLYWYRQAAGRGLQLLFYSVGIGQISSEVPQNLSASRPQDRQFILSSKKLLLSDSGFYLCAWTGDYYEQYFGPGTRLTVT.

The chain joins TRBV5-1 to TRBJ2-5; 9 positions agree with TRBD2. Per germline, CDR1 SGHRS and CDR2 YFSETQ. The CDR3 loop spans 16 amino acids. With V trimmed by 0 bases and J by 3 bases, 6 bases remained unmatched. CDR3 region: CASSLVLAGPEETQYF. The CDR3 nucleotides read TGCGCCAGCAGCTTGGTGCTAGCGGGGCCCGAAGAGACCCAGTACTTC.

This rearrangement joins TRBV5-1 to TRBJ2-7; 11 bases agree with TRBD1. There are 15 residues in the CDR3. The J segment lost 5 bases and the V segment lost 4 bases, leaving 8 bases of the junction unmatched. The germline gives CDR1 SGHRS, CDR2 YFSETQ. Here the CDR3 reads CASSLGTGGVDEQYF. The CDR3 DNA reads as TGCGCCAGCAGCCTCGGGACAGGGGGTGTGGACGAGCAGTACTTC. The full variable domain, with the rest looked up from reference TRBV5-1 and TRBJ2-7, is KAGVTQTPRYLIKTRGQQVTLSCSPISGHRSVSWYQQTPGQGLQFLFEYFSETQRNKGNFPGRFSGRQFSNSRSEMNVSTLELGDSALYLCASSLGTGGVDEQYFGPGTRLTVT.

The chain carries TRBV30 and TRBJ2-1; D is perhaps TRBD1 (5 bases). CDR3 length: 18 residues. V was clipped by 8 bases and J by 0 bases, with 26 bases between them. Germline CDR1 and CDR2: GTSNPN and SVGIG (reference sequence). CDR3 coding DNA: TGTGCCCACCAAAGGCAGGGAATTGACCGACCCTCCTACAATGAGCAGTTCTTC. This gives the protein CAHQRQGIDRPSYNEQFF.

Of note for this clone: Other DNA sequences of this sample code for an identical CDR3. The chain combines TRBV5-1 with TRBJ2-7; TRBD1 is a possible D gene (6 bases). This CDR3 is 12 amino acids long. Germline V gene sequence: CDR1 SGHRS, CDR2 YFSETQ. Trimming stripped 1 base from V and 6 bases from J, with 8 bases between. The DNA for the CDR3 is TGCGCCAGCAGCTTGACAGGGAGCGAGCAGTACTTC. Its protein product is CASSLTGSEQYF.

The table lists this clone with a count of one. This chain links TRBV18 with TRBJ2-1; D ambiguous. The length of the CDR3 is 17 residues. The germline V gene has CDR1 KGHSH and CDR2 LQKENI. The V end lost 3 bases, the J end lost 4 bases, and 19 bases lay between the germline ends. CDR3 bases: TGTGCCAGCTCACCGGTGAGTGACGACTTAGTGTACAATGAGCAGTTCTTC. This encodes CASSPVSDDLVYNEQFF.

The chain has TRBV6-1 and TRBJ2-7, with D maybe TRBD2 (7 bases). CDR3 length: 19 amino acids. Per the germline V gene, CDR1 is MNHNS and CDR2 is SASEGT. The ends were cut back, 0 bases at V and 1 base at J, with 22 bases in the middle. CDR3 sequence: CASSEAPTIRGGESYEQYF. As DNA, the CDR3 is TGTGCCAGCAGTGAAGCCCCCACCATTAGGGGGGGGGAGTCCTACGAGCAGTACTTC.

The chain couples TRBV6-1 to TRBJ1-1; 7 nucleotides align to TRBD1. The germline V gene has CDR1 MNHNS and CDR2 SASEGT. V lost 7 bases and J lost 7; bases outside the gene matches: 6. The CDR3 extends over 12 amino acids. For the CDR3, the DNA is TGTGCCAGCACCAAGGGGGACAGTGAAGCTTTCTTT. Residues: CASTKGDSEAFF.

This chain's CDR3 is CASASGGSGNTIYF. The DNA for the CDR3 is TGTGCCAGCGCCTCCGGGGGGTCTGGAAACACCATATATTTT. The chain links TRBV27 to TRBJ1-3; D might be TRBD1 (5 bases). Trimming left V 8 bases short and J 1 base short, with 12 bases between. Germline V gene sequence: CDR1 MNHEY, CDR2 SMNVEV (reference sequence). The CDR3 contains 14 residues.

The sample holds a few counts of this clone. The gene calls are TRBV6-6 and TRBJ2-7; TRBD1 is a possible D gene (6 bases). The CDR3 is 11 amino acids. Trimming pared 6 bases from V and 7 bases from J, leaving 10 bases between. The germline CDR1 and CDR2 sequences are MNHNY and SVGAGI (reference sequence). CDR3: CASRHRVEQYF. For the CDR3, the DNA is TGTGCCAGCAGGCACAGGGTGGAGCAGTACTTC.

This clone was seen more than once but under ten times. This chain links TRBV7-2 with TRBJ2-5; D unresolved. This CDR3 comprises 13 residues. Trimming pared 8 bases from V and 1 base from J, leaving 11 bases between. CDR1 and CDR2 from the germline V gene are SGHTA and FQGNSA. The CDR3 DNA sequence: TGTGCCAGCGGGCAGGCGTTCCAAGAGACCCAGTACTTC. It specifies CASGQAFQETQYF.

V gene TRBV6-5 combines with J gene TRBJ2-1, with a possible D match to TRBD1 (6 bases). Germline CDR1 and CDR2: MNHEY and SVGAGI. Trimming removed 7 bases at V and 3 bases at J, with 13 bases between. There are 14 residues in the CDR3. This CDR3 is CASNPGQGYNEQFF. In nucleotides, the CDR3 is TGTGCCAGCAATCCGGGACAAGGCTACAATGAGCAGTTCTTC.

The chain carries TRBV5-4 and TRBJ2-1; 10 nucleotides align to TRBD1. This CDR3 has 14 residues. Germline CDR1 is SGHNT and CDR2 is YYREEE (reference sequence). With 0 bases clipped from V and 10 bases from J, the junction kept 4 bases outside the gene matches. The CDR3 nucleotides read TGTGCCAGCAGCTTGGGGGACAGGGGATTCGAGCAGTTCTTC. It codes for CASSLGDRGFEQFF.

This clone was seen once. The rearrangement uses TRBV7-2 and TRBJ2-3; TRBD2 might be the D (5 bases). V lost 2 bases to trimming and J lost 4 bases, with 10 bases between them. Germline assignment: CDR1 SGHTA and CDR2 FQGNSA. The CDR3 consists of 14 residues. In DNA, the CDR3 is TGTGCCAGCAGCTTACCCTCTAGCCCAGATACGCAGTATTTT. It codes for CASSLPSSPDTQYF.

The chain carries TRBV7-6 and TRBJ1-6; the match to TRBD1 covers 9 bases. V lost 5 bases, J lost 8 bases, and 10 bases stayed unmatched. The CDR3 has 16 amino acids. Germline V gene lookup returns CDR1 SGHVS and CDR2 FNYEAQ. Here the CDR3 reads CASSERPGQGDSPLHF. The CDR3 bases are TGTGCCAGCAGCGAGCGACCGGGACAGGGCGATTCACCCCTCCACTTT.

About this clone itself: This CDR3 is missing its conserved last phenylalanine or tryptophan, likely due to a read error. The V call is TRBV6-5, the J call TRBJ1-6, with 8 positions matching TRBD1. The length of the CDR3 is 15 residues. J was trimmed by 7 bases and V by 6 bases; bases with no gene match: 8. Germline assignment: CDR1 MNHEY and CDR2 SVGAGI. CDR3: CASRPETGDNSPLHL. CDR3 bases: TGTGCCAGCAGGCCTGAGACAGGGGACAATTCACCCCTCCACCTT.

The chain joins TRBV7-2 to TRBJ2-7; D gene ambiguous. Per germline, CDR1 SGHTA and CDR2 FQGNSA. CDR3 length equals 13 residues. V was cut by 5 bases and J by 6 bases, with 14 bases left in between. The CDR3 reads CASSPASRGEQYF. The CDR3, as DNA: TGTGCCAGCAGCCCAGCCTCCCGAGGCGAGCAGTACTTC.

The V call is TRBV12-5, the J call TRBJ1-1; D remains unclear. V gave up 8 bases and J gave up 0 bases, with 7 bases separating them. Germline assignment: CDR1 LGHNT and CDR2 FRNRAP. This CDR3 region has 12 residues. In DNA form, the CDR3 reads TGTGCTAGTCCAACAGTGAACACTGAAGCTTTCTTT. The encoded protein is CASPTVNTEAFF.

The chain recombines TRBV19 with TRBJ2-7; 11 nucleotides line up with TRBD1. Germline CDR1 reads LNHDA; CDR2 reads SQIVND (reference sequence). The CDR3 consists of 15 residues. J gave up 3 bases and V 3 bases, and 4 bases lay outside the gene matches. CDR3 sequence reads: CASSMGTGGVYEQYF. The CDR3 bases are TGTGCCAGTAGTATGGGGACAGGGGGGGTCTACGAGCAGTACTTC.

The chain is built from TRBV5-1 and TRBJ2-3, with D unclear. CDR1 SGHRS and CDR2 YFSETQ come from the germline V gene. The CDR3 length is 14 residues. The germline V and J ends were trimmed by 2 bases and 2 bases, with 9 bases remaining between them. Here the CDR3 DNA reads TGCGCCAGCAGCTTTCAAGACTCCACAGATACGCAGTATTTT. Protein product: CASSFQDSTDTQYF. The full variable domain, completed using reference TRBV5-1 and TRBJ2-3, is KAGVTQTPRYLIKTRGQQVTLSCSPISGHRSVSWYQQTPGQGLQFLFEYFSETQRNKGNFPGRFSGRQFSNSRSEMNVSTLELGDSALYLCASSFQDSTDTQYFGPGTRLTVL.

This clone has more than one count but fewer than ten. J is TRBJ1-6 and V is TRBV4-2, with 10 nucleotides matching TRBD1. The junction had 9 bases not matched to a gene; V was cut back by 3 bases and J by 10 bases. The CDR3 extends over 16 amino acids. CDR1 LGHNA and CDR2 YNFKEQ come from the germline V gene. The CDR3 DNA reads TGTGCCAGCAGCCAGTTCACCGGGACAGGGGTCTCACCCCTCCACTTT. Protein: CASSQFTGTGVSPLHF.

The chain links TRBV19 to TRBJ2-7, with 7 bases identical to TRBD2. The ends lost 3 bases at V and 7 bases at J; junction bases unmatched: 9. Germline lookup yields CDR1 LNHDA and CDR2 SQIVND (reference sequence). This CDR3 has 14 residues. CDR3 nucleotide sequence: TGTGCCAGTAGTATCCGAGACTGGGGAGGGGAGCAGTACTTC. Translation gives CASSIRDWGGEQYF.

This clone was seen only once. In the same sample, other DNA sequences code for this CDR3. This chain joins TRBV5-1 and TRBJ2-3, with a tentative D call TRBD2 (6 bases). The CDR3 spans 15 residues. Germline-derived CDR1 and CDR2 are SGHRS and YFSETQ. Between the trimmed V and J ends, which lost 4 bases and 1 base, there was a span of 13 bases. CDR3 amino acids: CASSPLSGGTDTQYF. DNA for the CDR3: TGCGCCAGCAGCCCCTTATCGGGGGGCACAGATACGCAGTATTTT.

The gene calls are TRBV19 and TRBJ1-6; TRBD1 aligns across 9 bases. Germline V gene lookup returns CDR1 LNHDA and CDR2 SQIVND (reference sequence). Losses at the gene ends were 4 bases for V and 10 bases for J; bases not matched to a gene: 14. This CDR3 contains 17 residues. This chain's CDR3 is CASSSQTGGPLRSPLHF. Here the CDR3 DNA reads TGTGCCAGTAGTAGCCAAACAGGGGGCCCTTTGAGATCACCCCTCCACTTT. The variable domain in full, with the rest retrieved from reference TRBV19 and TRBJ1-6, is DGGITQSPKYLFRKEGQNVTLSCEQNLNHDAMYWYRQDPGQGLRLIYYSQIVNDFQKGDIAEGYSVSREKKESFPLTVTSAQKNPTAFYLCASSSQTGGPLRSPLHFGNGTRLTVT.

The J gene is TRBJ1-5, the V gene TRBV4-1; 10 bases line up with TRBD1. V trimming: 4 bases; J trimming: 6 bases; junction bases outside the gene matches: 15. CDR3 length equals 18 residues. Looked up from germline, CDR1 is MGHRA and CDR2 is YSYEKL. CDR3 protein: CASSPTWTGGMVGQPQHF. The CDR3 DNA is TGCGCCAGCAGCCCCACCTGGACAGGGGGTATGGTCGGTCAGCCCCAGCATTTT.

The rearrangement links TRBV19 to TRBJ1-1, with D maybe TRBD1 (6 bases). Germline assignment: CDR1 LNHDA and CDR2 SQIVND (reference sequence). The germline V and J ends were trimmed by 7 bases and 5 bases, with 17 bases remaining between them. The CDR3 totals 14 residues. The CDR3 DNA is TGTGCCAGTACCGAAACAGGGTTTGGTACTGAAGCTTTCTTT. As protein: CASTETGFGTEAFF.